The entry that follows covers one T cell receptor beta chain sequence. Only one count was recorded for this clone. Its antigen remains undetermined. No per-base quality is available; no much larger clone lies one base away. The healthy control group was made up of a few dozen blood donors, and the Finnish Red Cross blood service supplied their buffy coats. All TCR-sequenced material derived from peripheral blood: patient blood samples and healthy donor buffy coats. Peripheral blood mononuclear cells were isolated by Ficoll-Hypaque gradient centrifugation. For the healthy controls, CD4+ cells were obtained from buffy coats by magnetic purification. The Gentra Puregene Cell and Tissue kit was used to extract genomic DNA, and a Qubit 2.0 fluorometer was used to measure the amount of genomic DNA. The CDR3 spans 13 residues, from the cysteine through the phenylalanine. Only the CDR3 region is kept as DNA, spanning 39 bases read in frame from base 1. The germline V gene (reference sequence) specifies GTSNPN as CDR1 and SVGIG as CDR2. Trimming costs V 3 bases and J 5 bases, and their ends lie 14 bases apart.

The immunoSEQ assay at survey resolution was used to sequence TCRbeta rearrangements from genomic DNA. As for the authors' bioinformatics: A lowest detectable productive clonotype frequency of 2.59 x 10-5 was observed in the TCR sequencing data. Only productive TCRbeta rearrangements, meaning sequences that were complete and in-frame, were kept for the analyses. Clonality for each sample was calculated as Simpson clonality in the immunoSEQ Analyzer version 3.0. Clones were binned by frequency as very rare, small, medium, large (1-20%) or hyperexpanded (>20%). Generation probabilities were estimated with OLGA 1.2.3, V-gene circos plots were generated with VDJtools, specificities were searched for in VDJdb, and CDR3 motifs were identified with GLIPH. The clones in this table, taken by TCRdb from immuneACCESS, are in-frame only. Not every clone is retained; where verified, under half of the shortfall comes from an unresolved V gene, and the cause of the rest is unknown. V and J calls and clone size are copied from that table; D and trimming were computed from the DNA. This sample is represented by some 51,000 clones; about four fifths of them were singletons. The ten largest account for about 0.35% of the sample.

The sample is drawn from a study of STAT5B mutations in CD4+ large granular lymphocyte leukemia (dated by TCRdb to 2022 to 2024). Regarding the study in general: Among healthy controls, the CDR3 'QG' motif was associated with a particular HLA allele. Flow cytometry performed on FACSCanto II or FACSVerse showed that the purified fractions had more than 95% purity among lymphocytes. The TCRbeta repertoires of CD4+ T-cell large granular lymphocyte leukemia patients were compared with the TCRbeta repertoires of healthy blood donors.

What the work shows at the level of the full study, not this receptor alone: CD4-sorted patient repertoires appeared more clonal than healthy CD4+ repertoires, and this difference persisted after removing the putative leukemic clones. The data were not HLA-matched, and the relatively small sample size could explain the higher clonality seen in CD4+ compared with CD8+ T-LGLL. The main leukemic clonotypes were found to be private to each patient, although around 26% of the main leukemic clonotypes were detected at low frequency in the non-leukemic repertoires of other patients. Enrichment of TRBV06-family usage was observed among the top patient clones (8/27) relative to healthy controls (2/35).

The sample comprised CD4+ T cells from blood buffy coats. The receptor's source is a human donor in good health. This receptor chain uses TRBV30 and TRBJ2-7; the D gene is perhaps TRBD2, from 6 matching bases. The CDR3 amino acid sequence is: CAWRHPGGHEQYF. The DNA sequence follows: TGTGCCTGGAGACACCCCGGAGGGCACGAGCAGTACTTC.